The rows below give T cell receptor beta chains drawn from one sample of a study of T-cell reconstitution after alpha-beta-depleted transplantation in children. TCRdb analysed the PCR reads with MiXCR anew, one entry per CDR3 protein. This sample yields about 980,000 distinct CDR3 sequences, of which roughly 29% are seen a single time; roughly 31% belongs to the top ten. The starting material was PBMCs, mostly from graft donor cells, obtained 360 days after TCRalphabeta/CD19-depleted stem cell transplant. These receptors all stem from a boy under two years old who had a stem cell transplant for SCID, so the T cells may come from the graft donor. The CDR3 runs from the conserved cysteine through the conserved F or W. The D gene is left open where the match is weak. Size tells how often a clone was seen (once, few, many) or the class of an expanded clone, and some rows leave it out.

J gene | clone size | D gene | CDR3 length | V gene | CDR3 protein | CDR3 DNA
TRBJ2-5 | NA | TRBD1 | 16 | TRBV19 | CASTELGTGHRETQYF | TGTGCCAGTACCGAATTGGGGACAGGGCACCGAGAGACCCAGTACTTC
TRBJ2-2 | NA | TRBD1 | 16 | TRBV18 | CASSPSRDRNTGELFF | TGTGCCAGCTCACCTTCCCGGGACAGGAACACCGGGGAGCTGTTTTTT
TRBJ2-7 | few | TRBD1 | 14 | TRBV5-1 | CASSSSTGAYEQYF | TGCGCCAGCAGCTCTTCGACAGGGGCCTACGAGCAGTACTTC
TRBJ2-3 | NA | TRBD2 | 15 | TRBV7-2 | CASKAGTRDGDTQYF | TGTGCCAGCAAGGCAGGGACTAGGGACGGAGATACGCAGTATTTT
TRBJ2-3 | NA | TRBD2 | 16 | TRBV7-2 | CASSLTLLAGTDTQYF | TGTGCCAGCAGCTTAACTTTACTAGCGGGCACAGATACGCAGTATTTT
TRBJ2-5 | NA | NA | 13 | TRBV7-6 | CASSQWPQETQYF | TGTGCCAGCAGTCAGTGGCCTCAAGAGACCCAGTACTTC
TRBJ2-1 | many | TRBD2 | 15 | TRBV6-2/TRBV6-3 | CASSRSGGPYNEQFF | TGTGCCAGCAGCCGTAGCGGGGGGCCCTACAATGAGCAGTTCTTC
TRBJ2-1 | NA | TRBD1 | 16 | TRBV5-1 | CASSPQGDGIYNEQFF | TGCGCCAGCAGCCCCCAGGGGGATGGCATTTACAATGAGCAGTTCTTC
TRBJ2-3 | NA | TRBD2 | 17 | TRBV12-3/TRBV12-4 | CASSFAELAGRTDTQYF | TGTGCCAGCAGTTTCGCCGAACTAGCGGGGAGGACAGATACGCAGTATTTT
TRBJ1-5 | NA | TRBD1 | 15 | TRBV3-1 | CASSPTGDSYQPQHF | TGTGCCAGCAGCCCTACAGGGGACTCGTATCAGCCCCAGCATTTT
TRBJ2-4 | few | TRBD2 | 15 | TRBV5-1 | CASSPSSGGKNIQYF | TGCGCCAGCAGCCCTAGCTCGGGGGGCAAAAACATTCAGTACTTC
TRBJ2-1 | few | NA | 16 | TRBV5-1 | CASSLEARWAYNEQFF | TGCGCCAGCAGCTTGGAGGCCAGGTGGGCGTACAATGAGCAGTTCTTC
TRBJ2-3 | NA | TRBD2 | 14 | TRBV29-1 | CSVGGFPGTDTQYF | TGCAGCGTCGGGGGGTTCCCAGGGACAGATACGCAGTATTTT
TRBJ1-2 | NA | NA | 15 | TRBV29-1 | CSAGLGPPSPYGYTF | TGCAGCGCCGGCCTGGGACCGCCGAGTCCCTATGGCTACACCTTC